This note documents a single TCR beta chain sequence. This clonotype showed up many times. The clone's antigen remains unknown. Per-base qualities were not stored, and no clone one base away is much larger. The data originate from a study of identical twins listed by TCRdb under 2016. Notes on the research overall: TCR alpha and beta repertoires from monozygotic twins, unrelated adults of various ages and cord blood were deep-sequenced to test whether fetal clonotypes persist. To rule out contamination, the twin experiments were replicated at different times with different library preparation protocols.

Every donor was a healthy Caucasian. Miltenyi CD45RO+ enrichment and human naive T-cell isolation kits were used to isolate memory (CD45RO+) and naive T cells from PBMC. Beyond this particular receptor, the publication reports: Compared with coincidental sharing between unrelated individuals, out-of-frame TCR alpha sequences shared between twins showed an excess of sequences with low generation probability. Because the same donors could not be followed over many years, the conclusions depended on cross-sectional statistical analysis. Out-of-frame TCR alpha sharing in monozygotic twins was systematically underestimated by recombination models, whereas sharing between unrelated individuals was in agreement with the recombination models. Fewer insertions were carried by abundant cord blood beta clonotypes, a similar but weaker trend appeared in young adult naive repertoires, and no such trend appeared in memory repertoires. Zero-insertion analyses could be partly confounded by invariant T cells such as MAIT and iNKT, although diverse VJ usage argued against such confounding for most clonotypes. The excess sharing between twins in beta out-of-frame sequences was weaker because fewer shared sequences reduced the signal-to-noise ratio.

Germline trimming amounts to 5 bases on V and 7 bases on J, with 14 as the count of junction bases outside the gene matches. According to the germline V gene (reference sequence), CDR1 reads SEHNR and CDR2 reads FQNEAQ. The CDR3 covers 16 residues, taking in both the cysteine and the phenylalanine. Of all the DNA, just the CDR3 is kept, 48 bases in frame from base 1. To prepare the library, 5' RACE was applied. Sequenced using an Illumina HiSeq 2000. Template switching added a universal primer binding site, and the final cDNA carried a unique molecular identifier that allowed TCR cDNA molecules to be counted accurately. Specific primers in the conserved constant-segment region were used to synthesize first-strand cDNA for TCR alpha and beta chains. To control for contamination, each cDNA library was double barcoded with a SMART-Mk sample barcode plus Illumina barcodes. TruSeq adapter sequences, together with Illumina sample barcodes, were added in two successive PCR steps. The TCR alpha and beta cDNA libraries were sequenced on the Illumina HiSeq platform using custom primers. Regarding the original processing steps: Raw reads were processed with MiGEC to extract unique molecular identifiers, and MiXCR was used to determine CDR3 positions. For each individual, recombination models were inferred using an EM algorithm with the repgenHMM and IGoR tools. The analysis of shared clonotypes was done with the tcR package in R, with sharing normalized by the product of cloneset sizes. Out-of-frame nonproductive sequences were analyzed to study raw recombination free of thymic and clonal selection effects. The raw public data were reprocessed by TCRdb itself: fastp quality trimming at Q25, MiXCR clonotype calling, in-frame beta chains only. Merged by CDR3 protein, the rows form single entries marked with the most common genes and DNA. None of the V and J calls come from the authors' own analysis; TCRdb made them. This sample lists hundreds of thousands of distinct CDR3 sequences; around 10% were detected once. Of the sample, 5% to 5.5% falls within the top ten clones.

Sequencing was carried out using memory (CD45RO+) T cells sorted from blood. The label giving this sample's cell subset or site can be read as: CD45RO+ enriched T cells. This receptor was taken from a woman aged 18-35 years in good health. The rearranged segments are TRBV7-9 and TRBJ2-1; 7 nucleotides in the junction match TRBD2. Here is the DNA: TGTGCCAGCAGCCCCCATCCGAGGGCCGGGAGGAATGAGCAGTTCTTC. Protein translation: CASSPHPRAGRNEQFF.